This T cell receptor beta chain was sequenced for a study of blood T cell repertoires in COVID-19. The wider study: T cells, B-cell-depleted T cells, or PBMCs provided the cDNA or gDNA that served as material.

Some clones are missing from TCRdb's copy, which holds only in-frame ones; the method was immunoSEQ multiplex PCR. The sample shows about 260,000 clones, around 83% of them seen only once. With 8 bases removed from V and 10 bases from J, the gap between germline ends came to 15 bases. This CDR3 spans 11 amino acids. Germline V CDR1 and CDR2: MDHEN, SYDVKM. This receptor was identified in a man in his late teens or twenties with active or convalescent COVID-19. The chain carries TRBV28 and TRBJ2-7, with D perhaps matching TRBD2 (6 bases). Sample: peripheral blood. CDR3 bases: TGTGCCAGCCAAATGGGGACTGGCCAGTACTTC. Translation: CASQMGTGQYF.